The 11 T cell receptor beta chains below come from one sample, sequenced in a study of T cell responses to AZD1222 COVID-19 vaccine. Data came from immunoSEQ multiplex PCR; TCRdb stores just in-frame clones and leaves some out. The repertoire holds 150,000 or so clones, with approximately 93% as singletons. The sequencing here drew on peripheral blood, taken 28 days after the second AZD1222 dose. These receptors originate from an adult who received the AZD1222 COVID-19 vaccine.

This rearrangement joins TRBV27 to TRBJ1-2; a possible D gene is TRBD1 (5 bases). The V end lost 7 bases, the J end lost 7 bases, and 19 bases lay between the germline ends. Germline CDR1 reads MNHEY; CDR2 reads SMNVEV (reference sequence). The length of the CDR3 is 14 residues. CDR3 DNA: TGTGCCAGCAAGCCCTCCTGGGGCGAGGCTGGCTACACCTTC. Protein: CASKPSWGEAGYTF.

This sequence joins TRBV4-1 and TRBJ1-3; D call uncertain. CDR1 MGHRA and CDR2 YSYEKL come from the germline V gene. The V end was cut by 4 bases, the J end by 4 bases, with 14 bases between. This CDR3 is built from 15 residues. CDR3 region: CASSLPPRPGNTIYF. The CDR3 coding sequence is TGCGCCAGCAGCCTCCCGCCCCGTCCAGGAAACACCATATATTTT.

The chain combines TRBV5-1 with TRBJ1-4, with D possibly being TRBD1 (6 bases). Germline CDR1 is SGHRS and CDR2 is YFSETQ. Trimming took 6 bases from V and 8 from J, leaving 14 bases between them. The CDR3 is 13 amino acids. The CDR3 sequence: CASNVGRGEKLFF. As DNA, the CDR3 is TGCGCCAGCAATGTTGGCAGGGGCGAAAAACTGTTTTTT.

The chain joins TRBV9 to TRBJ2-5, with 10 nucleotides matching TRBD2. CDR1 and CDR2 from the germline V gene are SGDLS and YYNGEE. V shed 0 bases, J shed 2 bases, and the junction held 7 bases outside the gene matches. The CDR3 loop spans 17 amino acids. DNA of the CDR3: TGTGCCAGCAGCGTAGACCCCCTAGCGGGGGAGCAAGAGACCCAGTACTTC. It codes for CASSVDPLAGEQETQYF.

The CDR3 bases are TGCGCCAGCAGCCAAGTCGGGGACGGGGGCTTGTTATTCTATGGCTACACCTTC. This translates into CASSQVGDGGLLFYGYTF. The rearrangement joins TRBV4-3 to TRBJ1-2, with D tentatively TRBD1 (6 bases). The germline V and J ends were trimmed by 1 base and 4 bases, with 22 bases remaining between them. Per germline, CDR1 LGHNA and CDR2 YSLEER. This CDR3 comprises 18 residues.

A single count supports this clone. The chain recombines TRBV5-8 with TRBJ1-1, with 8 bases fitting TRBD1. Trimming removed 0 bases from V and 11 bases from J; junction bases left unmatched: 9. The CDR3 is 14 amino acids. Looked up from germline, CDR1 is SGHTS and CDR2 is YDEGEE. The CDR3 coding sequence is TGTGCCAGCAGCTTGGTGCAGGGGGCTACTCAGGCTTTCTTT. Its protein is CASSLVQGATQAFF. Complete variable domain (other parts from reference TRBV5-8 and TRBJ1-1): EAGVTQSPTHLIKTRGQQATLRCSPISGHTSVYWYQQALGLGLQFLLWYDEGEERNRGNFPPRFSGRQFPNYSSELNVNALELEDSALYLCASSLVQGATQAFFGQGTRLTVV.

This chain connects TRBV4-1 to TRBJ2-1, with D uncertain. In germline, CDR1 is MGHRA, CDR2 YSYEKL. Trimming shortened V by 2 bases and J by 8 bases, and 10 bases separated the two germline ends. CDR3 size: 13 residues. DNA for the CDR3: TGCGCCAGCAGCCAAACTATCTATGATGAGCAGTTCTTC. Encoded protein: CASSQTIYDEQFF.

The chain recombines TRBV10-2 with TRBJ2-7, with 9 bases lining up with TRBD2. Losses at the gene ends were 0 bases for V and 4 bases for J; bases not matched to a gene: 13. The CDR3 extends over 18 amino acids. Germline values: CDR1 WSHSY, CDR2 SAAADI. The DNA for the CDR3 is TGCGCCAGCAGTGAGTCGGGGGGGTTAGCGGGAGTTTCTTACGAGCAGTACTTC. Amino acids: CASSESGGLAGVSYEQYF.

V and J are TRBV6-1 and TRBJ2-3; 9 bases are shared with TRBD2. Germline V gene lookup returns CDR1 MNHNS and CDR2 SASEGT. Unmatched junction bases numbered 5, after V lost 4 bases and J lost 0 bases. The CDR3 covers 16 residues. In nucleotides, the CDR3 is TGTGCCAGCAGTGGTCTAGCGGGGACTAGCACAGATACGCAGTATTTT. It yields the protein CASSGLAGTSTDTQYF.

The gene calls are TRBV11-3 and TRBJ2-3; the D gene is possibly TRBD2 (6 bases). The CDR3 has 14 residues. Trimming pared 0 bases from V and 6 bases from J, leaving 10 bases between. Germline CDR1 and CDR2: SGHNT and YENEEA. The CDR3 is CASSLDRGKDTQYF. DNA for the CDR3: TGTGCCAGCAGCTTAGATCGGGGGAAGGATACGCAGTATTTT. Supplemented by reference TRBV11-3 and TRBJ2-3, the full variable domain reads EAGVVQSPRYKIIEKKQPVAFWCNPISGHNTLYWYLQNLGQGPELLIRYENEEAVDDSQLPKDRFSAERLKGVDSTLKIQPAELGDSAVYLCASSLDRGKDTQYFGPGTRLTVL.

This chain uses TRBV24-1 with TRBJ2-3; 8 nucleotides agree with TRBD1. With 4 bases clipped from V and 3 bases from J, the junction kept 11 bases outside the gene matches. Germline assignment: CDR1 KGHDR and CDR2 SFDVKD. This CDR3 has 17 amino acids. The DNA for the CDR3 is TGTGCCACCAGTGACTATGGACAGGGAATGGTGACAGATACGCAGTATTTT. Translation: CATSDYGQGMVTDTQYF.